The next 14 T cell receptor beta chains were all read from a single sample in a study of early T cells in non-severe SARS-CoV-2 infection. TCRdb re-derived calls from the 5' RACE reads in MiXCR, one entry per CDR3 protein. The data contain about 35,000 distinct CDR3 sequences, 5.4% of them singletons. The sequenced sample was whole blood, obtained at baseline. The receptors stem from an adult who was a healthcare worker with PCR-confirmed SARS-CoV-2 infection or an uninfected control (not recorded which).

V usage is TRBV28 and J usage is TRBJ2-1; 8 bases are shared with TRBD2. Trimming took 5 bases from V and 9 from J; bases not matched to a gene: 12. Looked up from germline, CDR1 is MDHEN and CDR2 is SYDVKM. The CDR3 is 15 residues long. In DNA, the CDR3 is TGTGCCAGCAGTCCCGCCGGGACTAGGGAGGTTGAGCAGTTCTTC. Translated: CASSPAGTREVEQFF.

This clonotype was detected many times. The V and J genes are TRBV11-2 and TRBJ2-1; 9 nucleotides agree with TRBD2. CDR1 and CDR2 (germline): SGHAT, FQNNGV. V shed 7 bases, J shed 8 bases, and the junction held 12 bases outside the gene matches. The CDR3 contains 15 residues. CDR3 region: CASTSGREGVDEQFF. CDR3 bases: TGTGCCAGCACCTCGGGGCGGGAGGGGGTGGATGAGCAGTTCTTC. Drawing the rest from reference TRBV11-2 and TRBJ2-1, the complete variable domain is EAGVAQSPRYKIIEKRQSVAFWCNPISGHATLYWYQQILGQGPKLLIQFQNNGVVDDSQLPKDRFSAERLKGVDSTLKIQPAKLEDSAVYLCASTSGREGVDEQFFGPGTRLTVL.

This clonotype was counted at least ten times. The chain is built from TRBV7-9 and TRBJ2-5; D perhaps matches TRBD2 (5 bases). The CDR3 consists of 14 residues. CDR1 SEHNR and CDR2 FQNEAQ come from the germline V gene (reference sequence). The ends were cut back, 5 bases at V and 5 bases at J, with 15 bases in the middle. CDR3 bases: TGTGCCAGCAGCCGTACAGCGGCATTGGAGACCCAGTACTTC. It translates to CASSRTAALETQYF.

This clonotype has only a few counts. The V call is TRBV11-2, the J call TRBJ2-7, with D maybe TRBD1 (6 bases). V was clipped by 4 bases and J by 2 bases, with 12 bases between them. The CDR3 sequence is 14 residues long. From germline, CDR1 is SGHAT and CDR2 FQNNGV. For the CDR3, the DNA is TGTGCCAGCAGCTCTTTCAGGGGACCCTACGAGCAGTACGTC. This encodes CASSSFRGPYEQYV.

This clonotype was picked up many times. The chain combines TRBV19 with TRBJ2-1; D call uncertain. This CDR3 comprises 16 residues. In germline, CDR1 is LNHDA, CDR2 SQIVND (reference sequence). V was clipped by 3 bases and J by 4 bases, with 16 bases between them. Here the CDR3 reads CASSIGVERWYNEQFF. CDR3 coding DNA: TGTGCCAGTAGTATTGGGGTCGAACGGTGGTACAATGAGCAGTTCTTC.

This clonotype was observed at least ten times. The chain is built from TRBV7-9 and TRBJ1-2; no clear D gene. V was cut by 4 bases and J by 2 bases, with 8 bases left in between. CDR3 length: 13 residues. Germline CDR1 is SEHNR and CDR2 is FQNEAQ (reference sequence). In DNA form, the CDR3 reads TGTGCCAGCAGCTCCCAGGTGAACTATGGCTACACCTTC. Amino acid sequence: CASSSQVNYGYTF.

There are many counts of this clonotype. This CDR3 reads CASSLNAADTQYF. The CDR3 DNA reads TGTGCCAGCAGCTTAAACGCCGCAGATACGCAGTATTTT. V usage is TRBV7-2 and J usage is TRBJ2-3; D is unclear. The V and J ends lost 2 bases and 4 bases respectively, with 7 bases between them. Germline values: CDR1 SGHTA, CDR2 FQGNSA. This CDR3 is built from 13 residues.

This clonotype was picked up many times. The rearrangement uses TRBV12-3 or TRBV12-4 and TRBJ2-1; 7 nucleotides match TRBD2. This CDR3 comprises 14 residues. Trimming removed 1 base from V and 8 bases from J; junction bases left unmatched: 5. CDR3 loop: CASSLGREIYEQFF. The CDR3 DNA reads TGTGCCAGCAGTTTAGGGCGGGAGATCTATGAGCAGTTCTTC.

Ten or more counts support this clonotype. This chain connects TRBV11-2 to TRBJ2-3; 9 bases align to TRBD2. This CDR3 comprises 15 residues. V trimming: 3 bases; J trimming: 2 bases; junction bases outside the gene matches: 3. Germline V CDR1 and CDR2: SGHAT, FQNNGV. The CDR3 DNA sequence: TGTGCCAGCAGCTTTAGCGGGAGCTACACAGATACGCAGTATTTT. As protein: CASSFSGSYTDTQYF.

This clonotype showed up many times. V is TRBV2 and J is TRBJ2-1; D gene unclear. The CDR3 runs to 13 residues. Per germline, CDR1 SNHLY and CDR2 FYNNEI. V gave up 3 bases and J gave up 8 bases, with 11 bases separating them. CDR3 region: CASSDGSPDEQFF. In DNA, the CDR3 is TGTGCCAGCAGTGATGGGTCTCCCGATGAGCAGTTCTTC.

Regarding this clonotype: This may come from a read error, since a much larger clone is one base off. The rearrangement uses TRBV27 and TRBJ1-6, with D uncertain. The CDR3 totals 13 residues. Germline V gives CDR1 MNHEY, CDR2 SMNVEV (reference sequence). CDR3 protein: CACSLRVRTPLHF. In DNA form, the CDR3 reads TGTGCCTGCAGTTTAAGGGTCAGGACGCCCCTCCACTTT.

This clonotype has more than one count but fewer than ten. The chain combines TRBV5-4 with TRBJ2-1, with 11 nucleotides matching TRBD2. The length of the CDR3 is 15 residues. Germline values: CDR1 SGHNT, CDR2 YYREEE (reference sequence). Germline trimming cut 4 bases from V and 3 bases from J; bases unmatched to any gene: 3. CDR3 sequence (DNA): TGTGCCAGCAGCATTAGCGGGAGGGGCTACAATGAGCAGTTCTTC. This translates into CASSISGRGYNEQFF.

This clonotype came up many times. The chain is built from TRBV7-3 and TRBJ2-1, with 10 bases lining up with TRBD2. The CDR3 is made up of 14 amino acids. Germline CDR1 and CDR2: SGHTA and FQGTGA. The V segment lost 1 base and the J segment 8 bases; nucleotides outside the gene matches: 2. CDR3 residues: CASSLRLAGDEQFF. For the CDR3, the DNA is TGTGCCAGCAGCTTAAGGCTAGCGGGGGATGAGCAGTTCTTC.

This clonotype was recorded many times. The V gene is TRBV29-1, the J gene TRBJ2-1; 9 bases are a match to TRBD2. V lost 7 bases, J lost 7 bases, and 8 bases stayed unmatched. Germline values: CDR1 SQVTM, CDR2 ANQGSEA. The CDR3 runs to 13 residues. This CDR3 is CSASGGILNEQFF. The CDR3 DNA reads TGCAGCGCCAGCGGGGGGATTCTGAATGAGCAGTTCTTC.